The 22 T cell receptor beta chains below were found in one sample sequenced in a study of T cells in tuberculosis. Sorting used thawed, overnight-rested PBMC stained with anti-CD3, a viability dye and GMM-loaded CD1B tetramer. CD1B tetramers were loaded with Rhodococcus equi-derived C32 glucose monomycolate. Assay: immunoSEQ multiplex PCR; the TCRdb copy retains only in-frame clones and omits some. The sample holds approximately 57,000 clones, 88% seen once. The sample was CD1b-GMM tetramer-negative cells sorted from PBMCs. The receptors stem from an adult woman with latent tuberculosis.

V gene TRBV29-1 combines with J gene TRBJ1-1, with D possibly TRBD1 on 5 matching bases. The CDR3 runs 15 residues. Trimming took 4 bases from V and 1 from J, leaving 16 bases between them. Per the germline V gene, CDR1 is SQVTM and CDR2 is ANQGSEA. This CDR3 is CSVGTRVARNTEAFF. In nucleotides, the CDR3 is TGCAGCGTTGGGACCAGGGTTGCCAGGAACACTGAAGCTTTCTTT.

The CDR3 DNA reads TGTGCCTGGCACCGTCCCGGGACAGGGCAAACTGAAGCTTTCTTT. It is translated as CAWHRPGTGQTEAFF. This chain uses TRBV30 with TRBJ1-1; 9 bases line up with TRBD1. CDR1 is GTSNPN and CDR2 is SVGIG in the germline V gene (reference sequence). This CDR3 is built from 15 residues. Losses at the gene ends were 5 bases for V and 5 bases for J; bases not matched to a gene: 12.

Regarding this clone: Compared with germline, one end of the junction differs, possibly owing to a read error. The chain joins TRBV13 to TRBJ2-3; possible D gene TRBD1, 5 bases. CDR1 is PRHDT, CDR2 FYEKMQ, per germline (reference sequence). The CDR3 length is 15 residues. The DNA of the CDR3 is TGTGCCAGCTGCTTCTGCGGCAGGGGCACAGATACGCAGTATTTT. Protein: CASCFCGRGTDTQYF.

The rearrangement joins TRBV6-6 to TRBJ2-7; 7 positions match TRBD1. V trimming: 5 bases; J trimming: 7 bases; junction bases outside the gene matches: 5. The germline V gene has CDR1 MNHNY and CDR2 SVGAGI (reference sequence). The CDR3 length is 12 residues. CDR3 coding DNA: TGTGCCAGCAGTACAGGGGCAGAAGAGCAGTACTTC. Its protein product is CASSTGAEEQYF.

CDR3 region: CASSQDRSGQGLYEQYF. The CDR3 coding sequence is TGCGCCAGCAGCCAAGATCGGTCCGGACAGGGTCTCTACGAGCAGTACTTC. The gene calls are TRBV4-3 and TRBJ2-7, with 8 bases aligning to TRBD1. Germline CDR1 and CDR2: LGHNA and YSLEER. The CDR3 totals 17 residues. Trimming took 0 bases from V and 3 from J; bases not matched to a gene: 10.

This clone was seen just once. V gene TRBV6-6 combines with J gene TRBJ2-1, with D possibly matching TRBD2 (5 bases). Germline V lookup: CDR1 MNHNY, CDR2 SVGAGI (reference sequence). The V and J ends lost 4 bases and 6 bases respectively, with 13 bases between them. This CDR3 contains 14 residues. CDR3 nucleotide sequence: TGTGCCAGCAGTTCGGACTCCGGGCCCAATGAGCAGTTCTTC. Its protein is CASSSDSGPNEQFF.

The rearrangement links TRBV19 to TRBJ1-1; possibly TRBD1 for D (5 bases). CDR1 is LNHDA and CDR2 is SQIVND in the germline V gene (reference sequence). The CDR3 totals 13 residues. V was clipped by 5 bases and J by 0 bases, with 7 bases between them. CDR3 residues: CASSRRVNTEAFF. CDR3 nucleotides: TGTGCCAGTAGTCGCAGGGTGAACACTGAAGCTTTCTTT.

The genes are TRBV7-9 and TRBJ2-5; the match to TRBD1 covers 8 bases. The CDR3 totals 16 residues. V shed 4 bases, J shed 5 bases, and the junction held 12 bases outside the gene matches. Germline V gene lookup returns CDR1 SEHNR and CDR2 FQNEAQ (reference sequence). The CDR3, as DNA: TGTGCCAGCAGCTCTATCCCGGGACAGGATATCGAGACCCAGTACTTC. This gives the protein CASSSIPGQDIETQYF. Using reference TRBV7-9 and TRBJ2-5 for the parts outside the CDR3, the full variable domain is DTGVSQNPRHKITKRGQNVTFRCDPISEHNRLYWYRQTLGQGPEFLTYFQNEAQLEKSRLLSDRFSAERPKGSFSTLEIQRTEQGDSAMYLCASSSIPGQDIETQYFGPGTRLLVL.

The J gene is TRBJ1-5, the V gene TRBV6-5; D perhaps matches TRBD1 (5 bases). Germline V gene sequence: CDR1 MNHEY, CDR2 SVGAGI. V was trimmed by 10 bases and J by 6 bases, leaving 16 bases between them. The CDR3 has 13 residues. The CDR3 sequence is CANHGQGFQPQHF. CDR3 DNA sequence: TGTGCCAATCACGGCCAGGGATTTCAGCCCCAGCATTTT.

With respect to this clone: One end of the junction does not line up with germline, which may come from a read error. This chain connects TRBV7-7 to TRBJ2-7; a weak D match, TRBD1 (5 bases). From germline, CDR1 is SSHAT and CDR2 FNYEAQ (reference sequence). This CDR3 comprises 14 residues. DNA of the CDR3: TGTGCTAGCAGCTTATCGCCAGGGTCTTACGAGCAGTACTTC. The encoded protein is CASSLSPGSYEQYF.

The rearrangement uses TRBV6-1 and TRBJ2-1; the D gene is possibly TRBD2 (7 bases). There are 12 residues in the CDR3. V lost 8 bases and J 6 bases, leaving 11 bases between the germline ends. From germline, CDR1 is MNHNS and CDR2 SASEGT. The CDR3 coding sequence is TGTGCCAGCCCGGCGGGGGCCAATGAGCAGTTCTTC. Translating it yields CASPAGANEQFF.

This clone was seen once. The chain employs TRBV30 and TRBJ2-1, with 7 bases identical to TRBD1. Per germline, CDR1 GTSNPN and CDR2 SVGIG (reference sequence). Trimming took 5 bases from V and 2 from J; bases not matched to a gene: 3. This CDR3 contains 13 residues. The chain's CDR3 is CAWSGTAYNEQFF. CDR3 DNA sequence: TGTGCCTGGTCCGGGACAGCCTACAATGAGCAGTTCTTC.

The chain recombines TRBV10-3 with TRBJ2-1; tentative D call: TRBD2 (6 bases). Germline CDR1 reads ENHRY; CDR2 reads SYGVKD. V was cut by 3 bases and J by 4 bases, with 13 bases left in between. The CDR3 sequence is 15 residues long. The CDR3 nucleotides are TGTGCCATCAGTGAAGCCGACGGGGGATACAATGAGCAGTTCTTC. Translated, it gives CAISEADGGYNEQFF.

The rearrangement joins TRBV7-9 to TRBJ2-5; D might be TRBD1 (6 bases). The CDR3 loop spans 15 amino acids. Germline V gene sequence: CDR1 SEHNR, CDR2 FQNEAQ (reference sequence). With 0 bases removed from V and 2 bases from J, the gap between germline ends came to 10 bases. For the CDR3, the DNA is TGTGCCAGCAGCTTAGCGCCTACAGGGCAAGAGACCCAGTACTTC. Protein: CASSLAPTGQETQYF.

The chain links TRBV6-4 to TRBJ1-2, with D possibly being TRBD1 (6 bases). The CDR3 is 14 amino acids. Trimming shortened V by 2 bases and J by 8 bases, and 15 bases separated the two germline ends. Germline V CDR1 and CDR2: MRHNA, SNTAGT. Here the CDR3 reads CASSDRGEGDGYTF. CDR3 DNA: TGTGCCAGCAGTGACCGGGGGGAGGGGGACGGCTACACCTTC.

CDR3: CASSGQTSSKTQYF. The CDR3 DNA reads TGTGCCAGTTCGGGACAGACGTCTTCCAAGACCCAGTACTTC. This chain links TRBV19 with TRBJ2-5; 7 nucleotides agree with TRBD1. Trimming removed 8 bases from V and 6 bases from J; junction bases left unmatched: 12. CDR1 is LNHDA and CDR2 is SQIVND in the germline V gene (reference sequence). This CDR3 is 14 amino acids long. Variable domain in full (rest from reference TRBV19 and TRBJ2-5): DGGITQSPKYLFRKEGQNVTLSCEQNLNHDAMYWYRQDPGQGLRLIYYSQIVNDFQKGDIAEGYSVSREKKESFPLTVTSAQKNPTAFYLCASSGQTSSKTQYFGPGTRLLVL.

Details on this clone: The same CDR3 is also encoded by other DNA sequences in this sample. V and J are TRBV27 and TRBJ1-6; the D is unclear. Trimming took off 7 bases at V and 0 bases at J, with 7 bases between the two ends. Germline V gene lookup returns CDR1 MNHEY and CDR2 SMNVEV (reference sequence). This CDR3 spans 14 amino acids. As DNA, the CDR3 is TGTGCCAGCAAGTGGAGCTCCTATAATTCACCCCTCCACTTT. Amino acid sequence: CASKWSSYNSPLHF.

CDR3 loop: CASSQEGWDSIYEQFF. In DNA, the CDR3 is TGCGCCAGCAGCCAAGAGGGGTGGGACAGTATCTATGAGCAGTTCTTC. The chain links TRBV4-3 to TRBJ2-1; 7 positions agree with TRBD1. This CDR3 region has 16 residues. Losses at the gene ends were 0 bases for V and 8 bases for J; bases not matched to a gene: 10. CDR1 is LGHNA and CDR2 is YSLEER in the germline V gene.

V gene TRBV2 combines with J gene TRBJ1-2; D is possibly TRBD1 (6 bases). Trimming pared 6 bases from V and 4 bases from J, leaving 15 bases between. This CDR3 comprises 14 residues. Germline V gene sequence: CDR1 SNHLY, CDR2 FYNNEI. The CDR3 bases are TGTGCCAGCAGGGATTCCGGACAGATCTATGGCTACACCTTC. Translated, it gives CASRDSGQIYGYTF.

The chain links TRBV5-4 to TRBJ2-5; no clear D. Germline-derived CDR1 and CDR2 are SGHNT and YYREEE (reference sequence). Trimming removed 0 bases from V and 5 bases from J, with 14 bases in between. The CDR3 covers 15 residues. CDR3 sequence: CASSLVSTSRETQYF. The CDR3 region has the DNA TGTGCCAGCAGCTTGGTTAGCACGAGTCGGGAGACCCAGTACTTC.

The CDR3 sequence: CASSLALAGGTEAFF. The CDR3 nucleotides read TGTGCCAGCAGCTTAGCTCTAGCAGGGGGCACTGAAGCTTTCTTT. The genes are TRBV7-8 and TRBJ1-1; TRBD1 matches at 7 bases. Trimming took 0 bases from V and 4 from J; bases not matched to a gene: 5. The CDR3 is made up of 15 amino acids. Germline-derived CDR1 and CDR2 are SGHVS and FQNEAQ.

This clone was recorded only once. The chain joins TRBV28 to TRBJ2-5; D is perhaps TRBD1 (6 bases). Germline V CDR1 and CDR2: MDHEN, SYDVKM. CDR3 length equals 13 residues. The ends were cut back, 6 bases at V and 2 bases at J, with 10 bases in the middle. Here the CDR3 reads CASSLGGQETQYF. CDR3 sequence (DNA): TGTGCCAGCAGCCTAGGGGGACAAGAGACCCAGTACTTC.